The present entry profiles one TCR beta chain with its context. Its recognized antigen is unknown. The record has no base qualities; no much larger clone is one base away. Sorted T cell subsets were CFSE-labeled and co-cultured for around 5 days with allogeneic regulatory or mature dendritic cells at a 1:10 DC:T ratio. Naive T cells were sorted as CD45RA+ and memory T cells as CD45RO+ CD4+ or CD8+ cells by FACS. T cells for TCR sequencing came from two healthy control subjects. The Qiagen DNeasy Blood & Tissue Kit was used to extract genomic DNA. These data are taken from a study of regulatory dendritic cells for organ transplantation (dated by TCRdb to about 2017). For context, the study as a whole: To make regulatory dendritic cells, monocytes were cultured with vitamin D3 on days 0 and 4, plus IL-10 on day 4. On day 6, LPS was added to the DC cultures to test how the DCs responded to a strong maturation-inducing agent. The TCRbeta repertoires of sorted naive and memory CD4+ and CD8+ T cells were sequenced before and after allostimulation with regulatory or mature dendritic cells. The investigation overall reported the following: Highly diverse repertoires were observed in naive CD4+ and CD8+ T cells, whereas lower diversity was observed in memory cells, and the most oligoclonal repertoires were found in memory CD8+ cells. Only a couple of subjects were sequenced, and considerable between-individual heterogeneity in the alloreactive memory CD8+ T cell pool was noted by the authors. Of the resting subsets, memory CD8+ T cells had the largest number of alloreactive TCR clonotypes. In both subjects, allostimulation led to expansion of memory CD8+ clones, though the expansion induced by regulatory dendritic cells appeared to be more limited than that induced by mature dendritic cells.

The cysteine opens and the phenylalanine closes a CDR3 of 16 amino acids. Only the CDR3 region is kept as DNA, spanning 48 bases read in frame from base 1. V has 9 bases trimmed and J has 3 bases trimmed; junction bases matching no gene number 5. The germline V gene encodes CDR1 LNHNV and CDR2 YYDKDF (reference sequence). A multiplexed two-step PCR with Vbeta-specific forward primers and Jbeta-specific reverse primers was used to amplify the TCRbeta CDR3 regions. The TCRbeta libraries were sequenced on an Illumina instrument via the immunoSEQ service. The paper's processing steps were these. IMGT annotation was used to assign V, D and J genes, and synthetic CDR3 analogues were used to correct counts for multiplex PCR bias. Repertoire clonality was computed in the immunoSEQ Analyzer as one minus normalized Shannon entropy. Fisher's exact test with Benjamini-Hochberg false discovery rate control was used to define clonal expansion, with two-tailed P<0.01. Here the immuneACCESS table is served through TCRdb, limited to in-frame sequences with V and J called. Missing clones are a known gap in these copies; in checked studies unresolved V genes cover under half, and the rest lacks a known reason. For V, J and clone size, that table is used; D and trimming come from the DNA. Across this sample there are around 19,000 clones, with around 85% seen only once. The ten largest clonotypes hold approximately 3.4% of the sample.

The receptor chain draws on TRBV15 and TRBJ2-1, with 16 bases matching TRBD2. This TCR came from a human donor in good health. The sample consisted of memory CD4+ T cells from blood cultured with regulatory dendritic cells. In light of the paper, this sample's cell subset or site label describes: CD45RO+ memory T cells. The CDR3 protein is CATKGLAGGLYNEQFF. At the DNA level, the sequence is TGTGCCACTAAGGGACTAGCGGGAGGGCTCTACAATGAGCAGTTCTTC.